The 32 T cell receptor beta chains below come from one sample, sequenced in a study of blood T cell repertoires in COVID-19 (dated by TCRdb to the early 2020s). Library preparation used the immunoSEQ multiplex PCR assay. Entries here come from immuneACCESS through TCRdb and include only in-frame sequences with V and J called. Some clones fail to appear in such tables; in the studies checked, an unresolved V gene covers under half of the shortfall, and the cause of the remainder is unknown. Present in this sample are about 220,000 clones, roughly 82% of which were seen just once. The top ten constitute approximately 10% of the sample. The sample was peripheral blood. The receptors here all came from a man aged 45-65 years with active or convalescent COVID-19.

J is TRBJ2-5 and V is TRBV5-1; D not certain. With 6 bases removed from V and 0 bases from J, the gap between germline ends came to 9 bases. Germline V gene lookup returns CDR1 SGHRS and CDR2 YFSETQ. CDR3 size: 13 residues. The CDR3: CASNKMYQETQYF. The CDR3 bases are TGCGCCAGCAACAAAATGTACCAAGAGACCCAGTACTTC. Using reference TRBV5-1 and TRBJ2-5 for the parts outside the CDR3, the full variable domain is KAGVTQTPRYLIKTRGQQVTLSCSPISGHRSVSWYQQTPGQGLQFLFEYFSETQRNKGNFPGRFSGRQFSNSRSEMNVSTLELGDSALYLCASNKMYQETQYFGPGTRLLVL.

V and J are TRBV19 and TRBJ2-5, with a possible D match to TRBD1 (6 bases). Germline CDR1 reads LNHDA; CDR2 reads SQIVND (reference sequence). The germline V and J ends were trimmed by 3 bases and 3 bases, with 11 bases remaining between them. CDR3 size: 14 residues. The CDR3 DNA sequence: TGTGCCAGTAGTATGGGTGGGGGCGAAGAGACCCAGTACTTC. Amino acid sequence: CASSMGGGEETQYF.

The gene calls are TRBV7-2 and TRBJ1-3; D not resolved. This CDR3 has 16 residues. Trimming pared 2 bases from V and 2 bases from J, leaving 13 bases between. The germline CDR1 and CDR2 sequences are SGHTA and FQGNSA. The CDR3 loop is CASSLLTGSTGNTIYF. The DNA for the CDR3 is TGTGCCAGCAGCTTATTGACGGGAAGTACTGGAAACACCATATATTTT.

The chain has TRBV7-2 and TRBJ1-1, with TRBD1 matching over 8 bases. Trimming took 5 bases from V and 4 from J; bases not matched to a gene: 3. The CDR3 runs 13 residues. Germline V lookup: CDR1 SGHTA, CDR2 FQGNSA. CDR3 nucleotides: TGTGCCAGCAGCAGACAGGGGATCACTGAAGCTTTCTTT. It specifies CASSRQGITEAFF.

This clone was counted a few times. This CDR3 is also generated by other DNA sequences in the sample. The CDR3 region has the DNA TGTGCCAGCAGTTACGGCCAGGGGGACACCGGGGAGCTGTTTTTT. Translating it yields CASSYGQGDTGELFF. V usage is TRBV6-6 and J usage is TRBJ2-2; 7 bases line up with TRBD1. Trimming cost V 2 bases and J 3 bases; bases outside gene matches: 3. There are 15 residues in the CDR3. CDR1 and CDR2 from the germline V gene are MNHNY and SVGAGI (reference sequence).

This clone has a single count. J is TRBJ1-3 and V is TRBV18; TRBD1 aligns across 10 bases. J was trimmed by 7 bases and V by 3 bases; bases with no gene match: 12. Per the germline V gene, CDR1 is KGHSH and CDR2 is LQKENI. The CDR3 is made up of 17 amino acids. The CDR3 protein is CASSPSPLGQGINTIYF. CDR3 DNA: TGTGCCAGCTCACCTTCCCCTCTGGGACAGGGGATCAACACCATATATTTT.

The chain is built from TRBV10-1 and TRBJ2-3, with 13 bases matching TRBD2. Germline V gene lookup returns CDR1 WNHNN and CDR2 SYGVQD (reference sequence). The CDR3 consists of 18 residues. The V and J ends lost 4 bases and 0 bases, in that order; junction bases with no gene match: 7. The CDR3 spells CASSGGLAGEASTDTQYF. CDR3 in DNA: TGCGCCAGCAGTGGCGGACTAGCGGGGGAGGCTAGCACAGATACGCAGTATTTT.

The gene calls are TRBV11-2 and TRBJ2-7; 9 nucleotides agree with TRBD1. J gave up 9 bases and V 4 bases, and 13 bases lay outside the gene matches. The germline V gene has CDR1 SGHAT and CDR2 FQNNGV. The CDR3 runs 15 residues. In DNA, the CDR3 is TGTGCCAGCAGCTCCCTACCTGGACAGGGGTTAGGGCAGTACGTC. This encodes CASSSLPGQGLGQYV.

This CDR3 reads CASSSGTSVASYEQYF. CDR3 bases: TGTGCCAGCAGCTCCGGGACTAGCGTCGCCTCCTACGAGCAGTACTTC. The rearrangement joins TRBV9 to TRBJ2-7; 10 bases map to TRBD2. From germline, CDR1 is SGDLS and CDR2 YYNGEE. V was pared by 4 bases and J by 0 bases, with 7 bases of the junction left unmatched. This CDR3 has 16 amino acids.

The gene calls are TRBV7-2 and TRBJ2-5; TRBD2 is a possible D gene (5 bases). Germline assignment: CDR1 SGHTA and CDR2 FQGNSA. CDR3 length: 13 residues. V dropped 2 bases and J dropped 4 bases, with 8 bases sitting between them. The CDR3 region has the DNA TGTGCCAGCAGCTTACCTGAGGGAGAGACCCAGTACTTC. Translating it yields CASSLPEGETQYF.

The genes are TRBV7-2 and TRBJ2-1; D remains unclear. Deletions cut 5 bases from V and 5 bases from J, with 19 bases between. The CDR3 has 16 residues. The germline gives CDR1 SGHTA, CDR2 FQGNSA. The CDR3 spells CASSRSESSIHNEQFF. In nucleotides, the CDR3 is TGTGCCAGCAGCAGATCAGAATCTTCAATACACAATGAGCAGTTCTTC. Complete variable domain (other parts from reference TRBV7-2 and TRBJ2-1): GAGVSQSPSNKVTEKGKDVELRCDPISGHTALYWYRQSLGQGLEFLIYFQGNSAPDKSGLPSDRFSAERTGGSVSTLTIQRTQQEDSAVYLCASSRSESSIHNEQFFGPGTRLTVL.

V usage is TRBV7-9 and J usage is TRBJ1-3, with D perhaps matching TRBD1 (5 bases). The V gene lost 1 base and the J gene lost 0 bases, with 10 bases spanning the gap. CDR1 SEHNR and CDR2 FQNEAQ come from the germline V gene (reference sequence). The CDR3 loop spans 16 amino acids. CDR3 amino acids: CASSLGQGSSGNTIYF. Written as DNA, the CDR3 is TGTGCCAGCAGCTTAGGTCAGGGTTCCTCTGGAAACACCATATATTTT.

The rearrangement joins TRBV11-2 to TRBJ2-2; TRBD1 agrees at 9 bases. The J segment lost 5 bases and the V segment lost 5 bases, leaving 3 bases of the junction unmatched. This CDR3 contains 14 residues. Per germline, CDR1 SGHAT and CDR2 FQNNGV. CDR3 protein: CASSLDRGTGELFF. CDR3 coding DNA: TGTGCCAGCAGCCTTGACAGGGGGACCGGGGAGCTGTTTTTT.

The rearrangement links TRBV10-3 to TRBJ1-1, with 9 nucleotides matching TRBD1. The CDR3 sequence is 15 residues long. The V gene's germline CDR1 is ENHRY and CDR2 SYGVKD. The V gene end was trimmed by 5 bases and the J gene end by 1 base; junction bases not matched to a gene: 5. The CDR3 protein is CAISKQGAGNTEAFF. As DNA, the CDR3 is TGTGCCATCAGTAAACAGGGGGCTGGGAACACTGAAGCTTTCTTT.

The chain is built from TRBV6-1 and TRBJ1-5; D gene ambiguous. This CDR3 is 13 amino acids long. The V gene lost 3 bases and the J gene lost 9 bases, with 12 bases spanning the gap. Germline CDR1 and CDR2: MNHNS and SASEGT. The CDR3 DNA reads TGTGCCAGCAGTGACCCGGGTTTAGGGCCCCAGCATTTT. It yields the protein CASSDPGLGPQHF.

This clone showed up just once. This rearrangement joins TRBV7-2 to TRBJ2-5; 7 nucleotides line up with TRBD2. The trim removed 6 bases at V and 1 base at J, leaving 5 bases unmatched. The germline gives CDR1 SGHTA, CDR2 FQGNSA. This CDR3 is 14 amino acids long. Written as DNA, the CDR3 is TGTGCCAGCAGTTCGGGACTACCCCAAGAGACCCAGTACTTC. It is translated as CASSSGLPQETQYF.

The rearrangement links TRBV7-9 to TRBJ2-3; tentatively, D is TRBD1 (7 bases). Germline V gives CDR1 SEHNR, CDR2 FQNEAQ (reference sequence). The CDR3 is 14 amino acids. Deletions cut 4 bases from V and 7 bases from J, with 15 bases between. CDR3 in amino acids: CASSSQGGAYTQYF. In DNA form, the CDR3 reads TGTGCCAGCAGCTCCCAGGGGGGCGCTTATACGCAGTATTTT.

The CDR3 nucleotides read TGCGCCAGCAGCTTCACCGGGACAGGGCTCTCCGAAGCTTTCTTT. Translated: CASSFTGTGLSEAFF. The gene calls are TRBV5-1 and TRBJ1-1; 9 bases fit TRBD1. With V trimmed by 2 bases and J by 8 bases, 10 bases remained unmatched. Germline V lookup: CDR1 SGHRS, CDR2 YFSETQ. The CDR3 is 15 residues long.

V gene TRBV28 combines with J gene TRBJ2-7; 9 positions match TRBD1. This CDR3 has 14 amino acids. J lost 1 base, V lost 3 bases, and 1 base had no gene match. The germline CDR1 and CDR2 sequences are MDHEN and SYDVKM. The CDR3 DNA reads as TGTGCCAGCAGTTTTGGGACAGGGTCCTACGAGCAGTACGTC. Encoded protein: CASSFGTGSYEQYV.

A note on this clone: The same CDR3 also results from other DNA sequences found in this sample. The V gene is TRBV15, the J gene TRBJ2-6; no definite D call. CDR1 is LNHNV and CDR2 is YYDKDF in the germline V gene (reference sequence). Deletions cut 1 base from V and 0 bases from J, with 4 bases between. The CDR3 length is 15 residues. CDR3 sequence (DNA): TGTGCCACCAGCAGAGCGGGCTCTGGGGCCAACGTCCTGACTTTC. This codes for CATSRAGSGANVLTF.

CDR3 region: CASSYGDRGGWTEAFF. The CDR3 bases are TGTGCCAGCAGTTACGGTGACAGGGGCGGGTGGACTGAAGCTTTCTTT. The chain joins TRBV6-5 to TRBJ1-1, with TRBD1 matching 8 bases. CDR1 and CDR2 from the germline V gene are MNHEY and SVGAGI. With V trimmed by 2 bases and J by 5 bases, 10 bases remained unmatched. The CDR3 spans 16 residues.

V usage is TRBV27 and J usage is TRBJ1-4, with D perhaps matching TRBD1 (5 bases). The CDR3 is 15 amino acids. V shed 5 bases and J shed 5 bases, with 15 bases lying between them. The germline V gene has CDR1 MNHEY and CDR2 SMNVEV (reference sequence). The CDR3 sequence is CASSTPREMNEKLFF. The CDR3 bases are TGTGCCAGCAGTACCCCCAGGGAAATGAATGAAAAACTGTTTTTT. Based on the CDR3 plus reference TRBV27 and TRBJ1-4, the full variable domain is EAQVTQNPRYLITVTGKKLTVTCSQNMNHEYMSWYRQDPGLGLRQIYYSMNVEVTDKGDVPEGYKVSRKEKRNFPLILESPSPNQTSLYFCASSTPREMNEKLFFGSGTQLSVL.

The CDR3 spells CASSFWGESSYEQYV. Here the CDR3 DNA reads TGTGCCAGCAGCTTTTGGGGGGAGAGCTCCTACGAGCAGTACGTC. V usage is TRBV7-6 and J usage is TRBJ2-7, with D possibly TRBD2 on 6 matching bases. The CDR3 is 15 amino acids. V was shortened by 3 bases and J by 0 bases, with 12 bases between the two germline ends. Germline lookup yields CDR1 SGHVS and CDR2 FNYEAQ.

This sequence joins TRBV6-2 or TRBV6-3 and TRBJ2-1; 11 bases match TRBD2. The CDR3 is 16 amino acids. Trimming took 0 bases from V and 6 from J; bases not matched to a gene: 4. CDR1 and CDR2 (germline): MNHEY, SVGEGT. In DNA, the CDR3 is TGTGCCAGCAGTTACTCGGGACTAGCGGATCTCAATGAGCAGTTCTTC. Translation: CASSYSGLADLNEQFF.

CDR3 in amino acids: CASSSTLDGQFF. The CDR3 DNA reads as TGTGCCAGCAGCTCAACCTTAGATGGGCAGTTCTTC. V usage is TRBV11-2 and J usage is TRBJ2-1; D gene unclear. The CDR3 totals 12 residues. V shed 4 bases and J shed 12 bases, with 13 bases lying between them. Germline CDR1 and CDR2: SGHAT and FQNNGV.

V gene TRBV18 combines with J gene TRBJ2-7; weak D call: TRBD1 (5 bases). From germline, CDR1 is KGHSH and CDR2 LQKENI. This CDR3 has 17 amino acids. Trimming removed 4 bases from V and 4 bases from J, with 23 bases in between. CDR3 amino acids: CASSLTGPSGGAYEQYV. In DNA form, the CDR3 reads TGTGCCAGCTCACTAACCGGACCTTCCGGTGGGGCTTACGAGCAGTACGTC.

V is TRBV28 and J is TRBJ1-1, with TRBD1 identical over 7 bases. V lost 7 bases to trimming and J lost 2 bases; unmatched junction nucleotides: 10. Per the germline V gene, CDR1 is MDHEN and CDR2 is SYDVKM. This CDR3 is 15 amino acids long. CDR3 sequence reads: CASKGTTGKNTEAFF. The CDR3 coding sequence is TGTGCCAGCAAAGGAACGACAGGGAAAAACACTGAAGCTTTCTTT. The full variable domain, rest sourced from reference TRBV28 and TRBJ1-1, is DVKVTQSSRYLVKRTGEKVFLECVQDMDHENMFWYRQDPGLGLRLIYFSYDVKMKEKGDIPEGYSVSREKKERFSLILESASTNQTSMYLCASKGTTGKNTEAFFGQGTRLTVV.

This chain joins TRBV15 and TRBJ2-5, with 11 bases identical to TRBD2. The CDR3 contains 20 residues. Germline V lookup: CDR1 LNHNV, CDR2 YYDKDF (reference sequence). V lost 0 bases, J lost 5 bases, and 17 bases stayed unmatched. The CDR3 loop reads CATSRDLLAGTSGRLETQYF. CDR3 DNA sequence: TGTGCCACCAGCAGAGATCTTCTAGCGGGGACTAGCGGAAGGTTGGAGACCCAGTACTTC.

CDR3 sequence reads: CSRLGARGYTF. The CDR3 DNA is TGCAGCCGGTTGGGGGCGCGTGGCTACACCTTC. This sequence joins TRBV29-1 and TRBJ1-2; D might be TRBD1 (6 bases). Trimming took off 8 bases at V and 7 bases at J, with 14 bases between the two ends. From germline, CDR1 is SQVTM and CDR2 ANQGSEA. The CDR3 runs to 11 residues.

The chain is built from TRBV19 and TRBJ2-7; 12 bases line up with TRBD2. V lost 4 bases and J lost 2; bases outside the gene matches: 9. The germline CDR1 and CDR2 sequences are LNHDA and SQIVND (reference sequence). The CDR3 length is 17 residues. Here the CDR3 DNA reads TGTGCCAGTAGTACCGGACTAGCGGGAAGGGGCCCCTACGAGCAGTACTTC. It translates to CASSTGLAGRGPYEQYF.

V and J are TRBV15 and TRBJ1-1; TRBD1 matches 8 bases. CDR3 size: 15 residues. The V and J ends lost 2 bases and 4 bases, in that order; junction bases with no gene match: 6. CDR1 and CDR2 from the germline V gene are LNHNV and YYDKDF (reference sequence). The CDR3 here is CATSRRQGPGTEAFF. The CDR3 nucleotides read TGTGCCACCAGCAGAAGACAGGGGCCGGGCACTGAAGCTTTCTTT.

This chain links TRBV7-8 with TRBJ1-6, with D unresolved. The CDR3 spans 14 residues. CDR1 is SGHVS, CDR2 FQNEAQ, per germline. The V gene lost 2 bases and the J gene lost 7 bases, with 9 bases spanning the gap. The CDR3: CASSLPLPNSPLHF. The DNA of the CDR3 is TGTGCCAGCAGCTTACCCCTACCGAATTCACCCCTCCACTTT.